A selection of T cell receptor beta chains follows, all from one sample in a study of human T cells and chemical hapten exposure. TCRdb itself ran the RACE reads through MiXCR, one entry per CDR3 protein. The sample has a few hundred thousand distinct CDR3 sequences, over 5% seen once. Sequencing was performed on whole blood, taken in connection with sensitization to the hapten diphenylcyclopropenone (DPC). The receptors were sampled from a young woman with alopecia areata. Some clones in this sample may be carry-over from other donors' samples. CDR3s include the opening cysteine and the closing phenylalanine or tryptophan. Where a row states a size, it is once, few, many or the class of an expanded clone; other rows omit it.

clone_size	j_call	v_call	cdr3_aa
few	TRBJ1-2	TRBV12-3/TRBV12-4	CASSPGQGVGGYTF
few	TRBJ2-3	TRBV6-5	CASSYGASGGSDTQYF
-	TRBJ2-3	TRBV25-1	CASRSGGQNTQYF
few	TRBJ2-7	TRBV7-9	CASSLLTSLYSYEQYF
many	TRBJ2-3	TRBV6-5	CASSSALLAGRTDTQYF
few	TRBJ1-6	TRBV5-1	CASSLEQSNSPLHF
-	TRBJ1-4	TRBV10-2	CASCSAEGRGDEKLFF
-	TRBJ2-3	TRBV6-5	CASSSLIGTDTQYF
many	TRBJ1-1	TRBV3-1	CASSQVPGEGMNTEAFF
many	TRBJ2-1	TRBV7-9	CASSLASGGSYNEQFF
-	TRBJ2-2	TRBV3-1	CASSQGPPNTGELFF
few	TRBJ2-5	TRBV28	CASSSRWFQETQYF
few	TRBJ2-7	TRBV5-1	CASSTPGRIYEQYF
few	TRBJ2-5	TRBV18	CASSPRIGVETQYF
few	TRBJ2-1	TRBV3-1	CASSQPPGQYNEQFF
many	TRBJ2-1	TRBV20-1	CSARDPSTVHNEQFF
many	TRBJ2-1	TRBV10-3	CATGAGYSYNEQFF
-	TRBJ1-5	TRBV10-3	CAISERGGESNQPQHF
many	TRBJ1-6	TRBV5-1	CASSAGQMNSPLHF
few	TRBJ2-3	TRBV7-7	CASSRNRGRGHSTDTQYF
-	TRBJ1-1	TRBV7-9	CASVPGGSREAFF
-	TRBJ1-1	TRBV28	CASSPGVDSEAFF
many	TRBJ1-4	TRBV18	CASSPTGNEKLFF
-	TRBJ2-5	TRBV4-2	CASSQVYGAMETQYF
many	TRBJ2-7	TRBV6-5	CASSYGRGPYEQYF
-	TRBJ2-5	TRBV18	CASSSGEQETQYF
few	TRBJ1-2	TRBV27	CASSLSWTGHGYTF
-	TRBJ1-6	TRBV5-6	CASSLGERINSPLHF
many	TRBJ2-2	TRBV11-1	CASSSQWGAGGPGELFF
many	TRBJ2-3	TRBV27	CASSLTPPAGGPRDTQYF
-	TRBJ2-3	TRBV6-5	CASSYGGTTDTQYF
few	TRBJ1-5	TRBV24-1	CATSAGDQPQHF
few	TRBJ1-5	TRBV4-3	CASSQERGVNDQPQHF
-	TRBJ1-6	TRBV6-2/TRBV6-3	CASTNAGRPLHF
many	TRBJ1-4	TRBV23-1	CASSLGAARGKSEKLFF
many	TRBJ2-2	TRBV20-1	CSARSSGGALHNTGELFF
few	TRBJ1-6	TRBV4-2	CASSQVGQSSSYNSPLHF
many	TRBJ1-2	TRBV6-5	CASSTGRGYTF
-	TRBJ1-5	TRBV2	CASSRGTAGNQPQHF
many	TRBJ2-7	TRBV12-3/TRBV12-4	CASSPRTSGATEQYF
many	TRBJ2-3	TRBV3-1	CASSRGPTSGPTDTQYF
-	TRBJ1-5	TRBV7-2	CASSLVLGQGRQPQHF
many	TRBJ2-5	TRBV6-2/TRBV6-3	CASSPTSGGHQETQYF
many	TRBJ1-2	TRBV3-1	CASSLNSGGYTF
once	TRBJ2-5	TRBV11-2	CASSLWQGGEETQYF
few	TRBJ2-7	TRBV28	CASSWAEGSYEQYF
many	TRBJ1-1	TRBV11-3	CASSLEVHTEAFF
many	TRBJ1-1	TRBV29-1	CSVEDLAFLAFF
few	TRBJ2-1	TRBV28	CASSSPSGGASYNEQFF
many	TRBJ1-5	TRBV6-5	CASRRRGNQPQHF
many	TRBJ2-2	TRBV5-4	CASSSTGQGFTGELFF
-	TRBJ2-2	TRBV2	CASSGTGRTGELFF
many	TRBJ2-2	TRBV12-3/TRBV12-4	CASSLQGTGELFF
many	TRBJ1-4	TRBV7-2	CASRRQGSTNEKLFF
-	TRBJ1-2	TRBV6-1	CASSEGTYGYTF
few	TRBJ1-3	TRBV4-3	CASSQDTGSSRNTIYF
many	TRBJ1-5	TRBV6-6	CASSPTGEAQPQHF